These T cell receptor beta chains were read from a single sample in a study of T-cell memory formation after mild COVID-19. A single record per CDR3 protein comes from TCRdb applying MiXCR to the 5' RACE reads. The repertoire holds about 560,000 distinct CDR3 sequences, with 15% to 20% as singletons. The sequenced material came from PBMCs or a T cell subset sorted from them (not recorded which). These receptors all come from an adult woman who had mild COVID-19 (a few samples of this study predate the infection). Cell type and time point are not known. The CDR3 runs from the conserved cysteine through the conserved F or W.

V	J	CDR3
TRBV24-1	TRBJ2-6	CATSDLSGANVLTF
TRBV19	TRBJ2-1	CASSQLAGVFNEQFF
TRBV24-1	TRBJ2-5	CATSPDPTGETQYF
TRBV9	TRBJ2-1	CASSSPLAGGYNEQFF
TRBV9	TRBJ2-2	CASSEAGRDTGELFF
TRBV29-1	TRBJ2-1	CSVPGDRSIYNEQFF
TRBV4-1	TRBJ1-4	CASSLAELGEDEKLFF
TRBV7-2	TRBJ2-5	CASSLVGVGVQETQYF
TRBV6-1	TRBJ1-6	CASSETGNGNSPLHF
TRBV13	TRBJ1-2	CASSNQAAGNYGYTF
TRBV9	TRBJ1-1	CASSVAGQGATGTEAFF
TRBV12-3/TRBV12-4	TRBJ2-2	CASSLRLAGVTGELFF
TRBV7-9	TRBJ2-5	CASIPVLQETQYF
TRBV19	TRBJ2-7	CASSMGGPSEQYF
TRBV4-1	TRBJ2-3	CASRQDARGQGRTDTQYF
TRBV5-1	TRBJ2-3	CASSVDRPTDTQYF
TRBV9	TRBJ1-3	CASSVDTGGTGNTIYF
TRBV12-3/TRBV12-4	TRBJ2-5	CASSLHSGGRKKTQYF
TRBV6-1	TRBJ2-7	CASGRIGGYEQYF
TRBV15	TRBJ2-3	CATSRGAALGDTQYF
TRBV4-1	TRBJ2-4	CASSHPTGKNIQYF
TRBV24-1	TRBJ2-2	CATSDLGTVNTGELFF
TRBV20-1	TRBJ1-1	CSARGQFNTEAFF
TRBV7-9	TRBJ1-2	CASSLDGGSYGYTF
TRBV12-3/TRBV12-4	TRBJ2-1	CASRQLAKAAYNEQFF